A single sample is the source of the 3 T cell receptor beta chains below, sequenced in a study of blood T cells in healthy people across ages (dated by TCRdb to the mid-2010s). To prepare the library, 5' RACE was applied. Sequenced using an Illumina HiSeq 2500. A second roughly 7 to 11 cycle PCR used a sample-barcoded 5' primer and a J-beta primer mix. TCRdb's own reprocessing of the public reads used fastp at Q25 and MiXCR and kept productive beta chains. Rows matching on CDR3 protein sequence are summarized as one entry with the most common DNA and genes. The sample data list roughly 1.6 million distinct CDR3 sequences, and roughly 30% of these were observed just once. About 11% of the sample is taken by the ten largest. The sequenced sample consisted of blood. Receptors were obtained from a woman younger than 45 in good health.

This clonotype showed up just a few times. The chain combines TRBV25-1 with TRBJ2-7, with 9 positions matching TRBD1. The CDR3 spans 15 residues. From germline, CDR1 is MGHDK and CDR2 SYGVNS. V trimming: 4 bases; J trimming: 6 bases; junction bases outside the gene matches: 10. The DNA for the CDR3 is TGTGCCAGCAGTGCGCCCGGGACAGGGACCTTCGAGCAGTACTTC. Translation gives CASSAPGTGTFEQYF.

The count of this clonotype is one. V usage is TRBV7-9 and J usage is TRBJ2-1; the D gene is possibly TRBD2 (5 bases). CDR3 length: 14 residues. Germline lookup yields CDR1 SEHNR and CDR2 FQNEAQ (reference sequence). V gave up 4 bases and J gave up 5 bases, with 12 bases separating them. CDR3: CASSSLARDNEQFF. CDR3 DNA: TGTGCCAGCAGCTCCTTAGCGAGAGACAATGAGCAGTTCTTC.

V is TRBV5-6 and J is TRBJ2-4, with D perhaps TRBD1 (5 bases). CDR1 is SGHDT, CDR2 YYEEEE, per germline. The CDR3 has 17 amino acids. Trimming took off 0 bases at V and 1 base at J, with 14 bases between the two ends. CDR3 region: CASSLAAQGFAKNIQYF. For the CDR3, the DNA is TGTGCCAGCAGCTTGGCCGCGCAGGGCTTTGCCAAAAACATTCAGTACTTC.